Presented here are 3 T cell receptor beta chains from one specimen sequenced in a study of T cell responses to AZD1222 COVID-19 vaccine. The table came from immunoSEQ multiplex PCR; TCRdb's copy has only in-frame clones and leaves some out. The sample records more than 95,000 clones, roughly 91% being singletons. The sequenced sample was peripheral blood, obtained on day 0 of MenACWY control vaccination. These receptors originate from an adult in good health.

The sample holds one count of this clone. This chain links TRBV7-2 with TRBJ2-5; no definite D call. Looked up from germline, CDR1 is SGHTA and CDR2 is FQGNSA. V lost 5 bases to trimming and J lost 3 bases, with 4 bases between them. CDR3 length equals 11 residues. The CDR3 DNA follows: TGTGCCAGCAGCACAAAAGAGACCCAGTACTTC. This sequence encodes CASSTKETQYF.

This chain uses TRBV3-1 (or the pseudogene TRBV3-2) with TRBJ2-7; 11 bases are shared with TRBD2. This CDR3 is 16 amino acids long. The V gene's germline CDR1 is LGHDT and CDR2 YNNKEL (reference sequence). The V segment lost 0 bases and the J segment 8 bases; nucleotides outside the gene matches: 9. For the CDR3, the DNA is TGTGCCAGCAGCCAAGACTCCTCCGGGACTAGCGGAAAGCAGTACTTC. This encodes CASSQDSSGTSGKQYF.

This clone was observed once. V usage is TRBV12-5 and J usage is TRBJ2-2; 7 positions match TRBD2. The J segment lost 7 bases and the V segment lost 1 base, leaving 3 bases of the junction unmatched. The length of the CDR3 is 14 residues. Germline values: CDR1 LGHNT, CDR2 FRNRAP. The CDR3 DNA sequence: TGTGCTAGTGGTTTGGATGCGGGGGACGGGGAGCTGTTTTTT. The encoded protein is CASGLDAGDGELFF.